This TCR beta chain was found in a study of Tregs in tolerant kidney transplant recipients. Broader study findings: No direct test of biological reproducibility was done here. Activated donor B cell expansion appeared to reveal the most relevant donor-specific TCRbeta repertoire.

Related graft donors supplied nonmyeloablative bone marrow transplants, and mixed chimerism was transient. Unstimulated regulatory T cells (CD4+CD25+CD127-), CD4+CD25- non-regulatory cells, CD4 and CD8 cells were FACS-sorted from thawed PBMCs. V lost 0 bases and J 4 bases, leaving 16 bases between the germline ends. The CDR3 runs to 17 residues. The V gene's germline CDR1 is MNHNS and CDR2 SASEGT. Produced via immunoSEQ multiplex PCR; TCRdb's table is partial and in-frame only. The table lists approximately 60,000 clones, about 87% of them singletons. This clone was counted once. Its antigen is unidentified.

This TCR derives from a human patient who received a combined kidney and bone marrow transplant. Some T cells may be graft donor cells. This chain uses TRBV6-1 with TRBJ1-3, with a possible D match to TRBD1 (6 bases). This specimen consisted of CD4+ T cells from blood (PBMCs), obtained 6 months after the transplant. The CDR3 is CASSEASLGGAGNTIYF. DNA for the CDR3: TGTGCCAGCAGTGAAGCGTCCCTAGGGGGGGCCGGAAACACCATATATTTT.